The next 2 T cell receptor beta chains were all read from a single sample in a study of T-cell memory formation after mild COVID-19. TCRdb fed the 5' RACE reads into MiXCR, producing one record per CDR3 protein. Among hundreds of thousands of distinct CDR3 sequences listed, about a fifth were seen once. Sequencing was done on a sample of PBMCs or a T cell subset sorted from them (not recorded which). Source of these receptors: an adult woman who had mild COVID-19 (a few samples of this study predate the infection). Cell type and time point are not known.

V and J are TRBV6-5 and TRBJ2-1; D assignment may be TRBD1 or TRBD2 (5 bases each). V dropped 5 bases and J dropped 12 bases, with 17 bases sitting between them. Germline V gene sequence: CDR1 MNHEY, CDR2 SVGAGI. This CDR3 has 13 amino acids. In DNA, the CDR3 is TGTGCCAGCAGTCCGAATTGGGGGTATGGGCAGTTCTTC. It yields the protein CASSPNWGYGQFF.

Ten or more counts support this clonotype. The V gene is TRBV5-1, the J gene TRBJ1-1, with D perhaps matching TRBD1 (5 bases). This CDR3 spans 14 amino acids. Germline CDR1 SGHRS, CDR2 YFSETQ. V lost 3 bases to trimming and J lost 4 bases, with 13 bases between them. The CDR3 DNA reads TGCGCCAGCAGCTCTCAGGGCGGATCCACTGAAGCTTTCTTT. As protein: CASSSQGGSTEAFF.